The 13 T cell receptor beta chains presented below share a single source sample, sequenced in a study of cytomegalovirus exposure and HLA in healthy donors (dated by TCRdb to about 2017). The method was the immunoSEQ multiplex PCR assay. For the multiplex PCR, a mixture combining 60 forward primers for TCR Vbeta segments and 13 reverse primers for TCR Jbeta segments was used. In its TCRdb copy, this immuneACCESS table keeps in-frame sequences only and misses some clones. Where compared with another copy, unresolved V genes explain less than half of these, and the others have no known cause. The sample yields 150,000 to 200,000 clones; more than 60% were counted once. Jointly, the top ten make up less than 11% of the sample. The sample was PBMCs. Receptors originate from a man younger than 45 in good health and CMV-seropositive.

In its sample, this clone was seen a few times. Germline and junction disagree at one end, which may indicate a read error. Other DNA variants within this sample encode the same CDR3. The CDR3 here is CAWSEGLNSNQPQHF. As DNA, the CDR3 is TGCGCCTGGAGTGAGGGGCTGAATAGCAATCAGCCCCAGCATTTT. The chain uses TRBV30 and TRBJ1-5; maybe TRBD1 (5 bases). Germline V gene sequence: CDR1 GTSNPN, CDR2 SVGIG (reference sequence). The CDR3 has 15 residues.

V usage is TRBV6-1 and J usage is TRBJ1-5; TRBD1 aligns across 7 bases. This CDR3 region has 14 residues. The germline gives CDR1 MNHNS, CDR2 SASEGT. With V trimmed by 5 bases and J by 5 bases, 6 bases remained unmatched. The CDR3 DNA is TGTGCCAGCAGTCTACTGGGACAGTATCAGCCCCAGCATTTT. This encodes CASSLLGQYQPQHF.

V usage is TRBV5-1 and J usage is TRBJ1-6; D gene uncertain. The CDR3 is 14 residues long. Trimming pared 0 bases from V and 7 bases from J, leaving 8 bases between. Germline lookup yields CDR1 SGHRS and CDR2 YFSETQ. CDR3 loop: CASSLGQTNSPLHF. CDR3 bases: TGCGCCAGCAGCTTGGGGCAGACAAATTCACCCCTCCACTTT.

In this sample, this clone turned up a few times. The chain combines TRBV5-6 with TRBJ2-7, with D uncertain. V shed 1 base and J shed 3 bases, with 17 bases lying between them. The germline gives CDR1 SGHDT, CDR2 YYEEEE. The CDR3 has 16 residues. CDR3: CASSLSGWATHYEQYF. The CDR3 bases are TGTGCCAGCAGCTTGAGTGGGTGGGCTACCCACTACGAGCAGTACTTC.

This chain uses TRBV19 with TRBJ2-7; 10 nucleotides agree with TRBD2. V lost 4 bases to trimming and J lost 4 bases; unmatched junction nucleotides: 7. CDR3 length equals 15 residues. Germline values: CDR1 LNHDA, CDR2 SQIVND (reference sequence). The CDR3 nucleotides read TGTGCCAGTAGTAGGGCTAGCGGGAGCGTTTACGAGCAGTACTTC. Protein: CASSRASGSVYEQYF.

V is TRBV2 and J is TRBJ2-7; D is possibly TRBD2 (5 bases). V was clipped by 2 bases and J by 5 bases, with 13 bases between them. CDR1 and CDR2 (germline): SNHLY, FYNNEI. CDR3 size: 14 residues. The CDR3 here is CASSERELSHEQYF. The CDR3 DNA follows: TGTGCCAGCAGTGAACGGGAACTATCCCACGAGCAGTACTTC.

The rearrangement joins TRBV7-2 to TRBJ2-5, with 13 bases matching TRBD2. V gave up 2 bases and J gave up 4 bases; unmatched junction bases: 13. CDR1 and CDR2 from the germline V gene are SGHTA and FQGNSA. This CDR3 contains 19 residues. CDR3 amino acids: CASSLRTSGSVGSGETQYF. DNA of the CDR3: TGTGCCAGCAGCTTAAGGACTAGCGGGAGCGTTGGGTCGGGAGAGACCCAGTACTTC.

The chain couples TRBV11-1 to TRBJ2-1, with D possibly TRBD2 on 6 matching bases. V was shortened by 5 bases and J by 0 bases, with 17 bases between the two germline ends. The V gene's germline CDR1 is SGHAT and CDR2 FQDESV (reference sequence). There are 17 residues in the CDR3. The CDR3 sequence: CASSPRDFTISYNEQFF. The CDR3 DNA follows: TGTGCCAGCAGCCCTCGGGACTTCACGATCTCCTACAATGAGCAGTTCTTC.

This clone was seen only once. The J gene is TRBJ1-2, the V gene TRBV10-3; D remains unclear. Trimming cost V 4 bases and J 0 bases, with 3 bases left between them. The germline V gene has CDR1 ENHRY and CDR2 SYGVKD. This CDR3 is built from 12 residues. The CDR3 region has the DNA TGTGCCATCAGTGCGTCTAACTATGGCTACACCTTC. Residues: CAISASNYGYTF.

The rearrangement joins TRBV7-2 to TRBJ2-7, with a tentative D call TRBD1 (6 bases). Germline V gene data show CDR1 as SGHTA and CDR2 as FQGNSA. The germline V and J ends were trimmed by 4 bases and 3 bases, with 22 bases remaining between them. The CDR3 has 17 residues. The CDR3 region has the DNA TGTGCCAGCAGCTGGGGGACGGCCATTGGGACAAACTACGAGCAGTACTTC. Its translation: CASSWGTAIGTNYEQYF.

This chain uses TRBV30 with TRBJ2-7, with D maybe TRBD2 (5 bases). There are 12 residues in the CDR3. CDR1 is GTSNPN, CDR2 SVGIG, per germline (reference sequence). V lost 4 bases, J lost 7 bases, and 14 bases lay in between. Written as DNA, the CDR3 is TGTGCCTGGAATACAGATCCGGGAGAGCAGTACTTC. As protein: CAWNTDPGEQYF. Drawing the rest from reference TRBV30 and TRBJ2-7, the complete variable domain is SQTIHQWPATLVQPVGSPLSLECTVEGTSNPNLYWYRQAAGRGLQLLFYSVGIGQISSEVPQNLSASRPQDRQFILSSKKLLLSDSGFYLCAWNTDPGEQYFGPGTRLTVT.

This sequence joins TRBV5-4 and TRBJ2-3; 8 bases are a match to TRBD2. With 0 bases clipped from V and 0 bases from J, the junction kept 6 bases outside the gene matches. The CDR3 extends over 17 amino acids. Germline values: CDR1 SGHNT, CDR2 YYREEE (reference sequence). CDR3 in DNA: TGTGCCAGCAGCTTGGCCGAACTAGCGGTTAGCACAGATACGCAGTATTTT. This codes for CASSLAELAVSTDTQYF.

This sequence joins TRBV28 and TRBJ2-7; D is possibly TRBD1 (5 bases). The germline V gene encodes CDR1 MDHEN and CDR2 SYDVKM. V lost 5 bases and J lost 1, with 18 bases in between. The CDR3 covers 16 residues. CDR3 sequence: CASSGVRQRKSYEQYF. Written as DNA, the CDR3 is TGTGCCAGCAGTGGAGTAAGACAGCGAAAATCCTACGAGCAGTACTTC.